This TCR beta chain derives from a study of blood T cell repertoires in COVID-19. For the study at large: PBMCs, B-cell-depleted T cells, or T cells were the source of the cDNA or gDNA that made up the material.

In germline, CDR1 is DFQATT, CDR2 SNEGSKA (reference sequence). The V gene lost 6 bases and the J gene lost 14 bases, with 14 bases spanning the gap. This CDR3 is 10 amino acids long. This clone was observed once. In the original analysis: Reference gene primer amplification yielded estimated nucleated cell counts. Here immunoSEQ multiplex PCR was the method, and the copy in TCRdb shows in-frame clones only, minus some. V, J and clone size reflect that table, while D and trimming were determined from the DNA. The table records about 180,000 clones, about 91% of them present only once. The sequence was obtained from a woman aged 25 to 39 with acute or convalescent COVID-19. The V and J genes are TRBV20-1 and TRBJ2-1; the D gene is possibly TRBD1 (6 bases). Sequencing was performed on peripheral blood. The CDR3 DNA reads TGCAGTGCCAGCCGCAGGGGCGAGTTCTTC. Residues: CSASRRGEFF.